This note documents a single T cell receptor (beta chain) sequence. Antigen: not known. Clones were sequenced by immunoSEQ multiplex PCR, and TCRdb holds only the in-frame ones, with some missing. In the table there are about 58,000 clones, around nine tenths of which are singletons. Relapse after autologous stem cell transplantation occurred in every patient, and brentuximab vedotin exposure varied. Per germline, CDR1 SGHRS and CDR2 YFSETQ. The CDR3 is 15 amino acids. Trimming pared 4 bases from V and 3 bases from J, leaving 17 bases between. This sample was included in a study of PD-1 blockade in classical Hodgkin lymphoma. Findings of the study overall: The study reported lower baseline TCR diversity in newly diagnosed patients than in healthy donors.

The gene calls are TRBV5-1 and TRBJ2-7; D may match TRBD1 or TRBD2 (7 bases each). The sequenced sample was peripheral blood mononuclear cells (PBMCs), obtained before the second cycle of nivolumab. The source is a human donor with classical Hodgkin lymphoma. This chain's CDR3 is CASSQTGEGFYEQYF. CDR3 sequence (DNA): TGCGCCAGCAGCCAAACAGGGGAGGGTTTCTACGAGCAGTACTTC.